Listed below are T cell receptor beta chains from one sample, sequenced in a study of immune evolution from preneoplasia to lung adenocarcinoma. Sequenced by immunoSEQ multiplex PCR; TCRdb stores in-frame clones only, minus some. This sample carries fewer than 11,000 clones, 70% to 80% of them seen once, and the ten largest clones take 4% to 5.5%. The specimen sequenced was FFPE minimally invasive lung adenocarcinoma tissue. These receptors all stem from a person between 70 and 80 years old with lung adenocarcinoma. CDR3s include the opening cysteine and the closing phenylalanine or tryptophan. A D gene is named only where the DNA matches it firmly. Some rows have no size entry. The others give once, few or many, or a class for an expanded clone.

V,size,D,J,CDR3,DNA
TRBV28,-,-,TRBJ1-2,CASSFLVPGTGYTF,TGTGCCAGCAGTTTCTTGGTCCCAGGGACTGGCTACACCTTC
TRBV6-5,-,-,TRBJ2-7,CASSLLSTGAEQYF,TGTGCCAGCAGCCTTTTGTCTACCGGGGCCGAGCAGTACTTC
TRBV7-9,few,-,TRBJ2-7,CASSLEGLSSYEQYF,TGTGCCAGCAGCTTAGAGGGGCTTTCCTCCTACGAGCAGTACTTC
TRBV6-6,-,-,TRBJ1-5,CASSLDRAISQPQHF,TGTGCCAGCAGTTTGGACCGGGCCATTTCCCAGCCCCAGCATTTT
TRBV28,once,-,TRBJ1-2,CASSLPQATGAGYTF,TGTGCCAGCAGTTTACCACAGGCCACCGGCGCAGGCTACACCTTC
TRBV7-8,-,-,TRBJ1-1,CASSPTGRNTEAFF,TGTGCCAGCAGCCCCACAGGGCGAAACACTGAAGCTTTCTTT
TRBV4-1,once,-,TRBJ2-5,CASSHPSLRETQYF,TGCGCCAGCAGCCATCCCAGTTTACGGGAGACCCAGTACTTC
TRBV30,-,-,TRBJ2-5,CAWSRGIGETQYF,TGTGCCTGGAGCCGCGGTATTGGGGAGACCCAGTACTTC
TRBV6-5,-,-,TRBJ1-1,CASSFTGRGYDTEAFF,TGTGCCAGCAGTTTCACAGGGCGAGGATACGACACTGAAGCTTTCTTT
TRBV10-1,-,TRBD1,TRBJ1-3,CASPPQTGAGNTIYF,TGCGCCAGTCCCCCCCAGACAGGGGCTGGAAACACCATATATTTT
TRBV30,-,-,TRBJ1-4,CAWIGTNEKLFF,TGTGCCTGGATAGGGACTAATGAAAAACTGTTTTTT
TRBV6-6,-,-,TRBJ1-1,CASILNRVTEAFF,TGTGCCAGCATCCTTAACAGGGTCACTGAAGCTTTCTTT
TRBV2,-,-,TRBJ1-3,CASSEQGISGNTIYF,TGTGCCAGCAGCGAACAGGGTATCTCTGGAAACACCATATATTTT
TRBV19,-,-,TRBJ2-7,CASSEGLIYEQYF,TGTGCCAGTAGTGAGGGACTTATCTACGAGCAGTACTTC
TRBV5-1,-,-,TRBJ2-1,CASSWDPLTMGNEQFF,TGCGCCAGCAGCTGGGACCCTCTTACTATGGGCAATGAGCAGTTCTTC
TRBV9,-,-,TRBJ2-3,CASSARGGALWDTQYF,TGTGCCAGCAGCGCGAGAGGGGGGGCCCTTTGGGATACGCAGTATTTT
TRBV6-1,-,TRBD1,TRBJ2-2,CASSEQGDTGELFF,TGTGCCAGCAGTGAACAGGGGGACACCGGGGAGCTGTTTTTT
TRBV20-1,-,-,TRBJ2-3,CSANNGDTQYF,TGCAGTGCTAACAATGGGGATACGCAGTATTTT
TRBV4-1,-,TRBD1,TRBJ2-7,CASSQGQGPLGEQYF,TGCGCCAGCAGCCAAGGACAGGGCCCTCTAGGCGAGCAGTACTTC
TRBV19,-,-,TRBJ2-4,CASSDGNPGAKNIQYF,TGTGCCAGTAGCGACGGAAACCCAGGAGCCAAAAACATTCAGTACTTC
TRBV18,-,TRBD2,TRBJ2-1,CASSPRLAGEGDNEQFF,TGTGCCAGCTCACCGAGACTAGCGGGAGAGGGGGACAATGAGCAGTTCTTC
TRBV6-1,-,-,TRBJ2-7,CASREVSSEQYF,TGTGCCAGCAGGGAGGTTTCTTCCGAGCAGTACTTC
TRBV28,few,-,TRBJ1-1,CASNGLLYTEAFF,TGTGCCAGCAACGGCCTCTTATACACTGAAGCTTTCTTT
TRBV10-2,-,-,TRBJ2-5,CASSVRDGRQETQYF,TGCGCCAGCAGTGTCCGGGACGGACGACAAGAGACCCAGTACTTC
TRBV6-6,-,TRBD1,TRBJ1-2,CASSSEGARGYTF,TGTGCCAGCAGCTCCGAGGGGGCTCGAGGCTACACCTTC
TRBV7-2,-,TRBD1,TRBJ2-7,CASSSGQGSGQYF,TGTGCCAGCAGCTCGGGACAGGGATCGGGGCAGTACTTC
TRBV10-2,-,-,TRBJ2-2,CASRDGPSGELFF,TGCGCCAGCAGGGACGGGCCCTCCGGGGAGCTGTTTTTT
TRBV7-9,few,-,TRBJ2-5,CASGEETQYF,TGTGCCAGCGGAGAAGAGACCCAGTACTTC
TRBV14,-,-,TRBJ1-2,CASSQTQSTLRGYTF,TGTGCCAGCAGCCAAACCCAATCTACCCTCCGCGGCTACACCTTC
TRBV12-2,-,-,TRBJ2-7,CASRLAHIRTPLYYEQYF,TGTGCAAGTCGCTTAGCGCATATTCGGACTCCACTCTACTACGAGCAGTACTTC
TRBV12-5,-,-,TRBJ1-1,CASGLSHEGTEAFF,TGTGCTAGTGGTCTCTCCCATGAGGGCACTGAAGCTTTCTTT
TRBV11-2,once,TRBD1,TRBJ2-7,CASSSTSGQGNEQYF,TGTGCCAGCAGCTCGACATCAGGACAGGGGAACGAGCAGTACTTC
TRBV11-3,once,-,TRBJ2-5,CASSRDQETQYF,TGTGCCAGCAGCCGGGACCAAGAGACCCAGTACTTC
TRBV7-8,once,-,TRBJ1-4,CASSAYRAGVEKLFF,TGTGCCAGCAGCGCCTACAGGGCGGGGGTCGAAAAACTGTTTTTT
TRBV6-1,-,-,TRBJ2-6,CASSGTLGAGANVLTF,TGTGCCAGCAGTGGAACCCTTGGGGCTGGGGCCAACGTCCTGACTTTC
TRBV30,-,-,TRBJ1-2,CAWDRRNYGYTF,TGTGCCTGGGATAGACGTAACTATGGCTACACCTTC
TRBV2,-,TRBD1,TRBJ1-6,CASSEMGQGGSPLHF,TGTGCCAGCAGTGAAATGGGACAGGGAGGTTCACCCCTCCACTTT
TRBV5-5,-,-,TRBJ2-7,CASSLAASYEQYF,TGTGCCAGCAGCTTGGCGGCTTCCTACGAGCAGTACTTC
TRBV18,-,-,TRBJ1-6,CASSETSLDSPLHF,TGTGCCAGCTCAGAGACATCCCTGGATTCACCCCTCCACTTT